This entry concerns a single T cell receptor beta chain. Its antigen remains unidentified. Base qualities are not provided; no much larger clone lies one nucleotide away. Healthy HIV-negative adults with no recently reported acute infections or vaccinations were included as donors. Every donor was a Caucasian adult residing in Nashville, Tennessee, USA. In the unsorted samples, 87 million or so PBMCs were counted, and genomic DNA was extracted using the QIAamp DNA Blood Mini kit. Blood was collected by leukapheresis, and PBMCs were isolated by Ficoll-Histopaque density gradient centrifugation and then cryopreserved in liquid nitrogen vapor phase. Via the germline V gene, CDR1 is SGHRS and CDR2 YFSETQ. The germline V end is reduced by 4 bases and the J end by 6 bases; junction bases left unmatched: 6. The CDR3 contains 16 residues, cysteine and phenylalanine counted. The kept DNA is CDR3 alone, 48 bases in frame from the first base.

These data are taken from a study of shared clonotypes between healthy human individuals (dated by TCRdb to 2019 to 2021). Turning to the overall study: A couple of women and a few men aged 18 to 49 years were included in the cohort. To estimate repertoire size and how much clonotype sharing occurs between individuals, the study deeply sequenced the blood TCR repertoires of five healthy adults. Libraries were prepared and TCR repertoires were sequenced by different laboratories using diverse techniques, in order to increase sequencing depth and limit assay-specific biases. Per donor, leukapheresis produced somewhere between about 0.8 and 9 billion PBMCs. Results and caveats for the whole study, not just this receptor: Based on pairwise subsampling, the degree of clonotype sharing among donors was expected to be affected by sequencing depth. Sampling was restricted to blood, and TCR repertoires in tissue are likely to differ from TCR repertoires in blood. Because the study included only a small number of donors, the genetic and exposure-history diversity represented was limited.

Using the deep immunoSEQ assay, TCR CDR3 regions were amplified from genomic DNA by multiplex PCR. Extracted genomic DNA from each cell subset was spread evenly across all wells of several immunoSEQ 96-well plates, with each plate serving as a replicate. For unsorted PBMC, each replicate PCR was loaded with 300 to 350 ng genomic DNA, equivalent to roughly 33,000 T cell genomes. Unsorted PBMC genomic DNA was sequenced across ten immunoSEQ deep assay plates. The purified libraries were quantified using a Qubit 3.0 fluorometer, sized with a Bioanalyzer 2100, and then quantified again using the KAPA Library Quantification kit. Every immunoSEQ 96-well plate was sequenced on a dedicated single-read 150-cycle Illumina NextSeq 550 flow cell. In the source study's methods: Because the immunoSEQ output held only junctional sequences and lacked quality scores, the filtering could not match the filtering applied to full-length reads. To assign V/J genes and CDR3, sequences were annotated using PyIR, a Python wrapper for IgBLAST v1.9, with IMGT germline references. Reads were removed for weak V/J assignments (E-value above 1e-6), missing CDR3, stop codons, out-of-frame junctions, or ambiguous translated residues. V3J clonotypes were defined as sequences sharing an identical inferred V gene, J gene, and CDR3 amino acid sequence. To compute the percentage overlap between repertoires, the number of shared unique clonotypes was divided by the size of the smaller repertoire. Richness of each repertoire was evaluated using RTK rarefaction, the Chao1 estimator, and Recon v2.1 estimates of unobserved clonotypes. Imported from immuneACCESS, the table was reduced by TCRdb to in-frame sequences with V and J called. These copies leave out some clones; in studies compared against another copy, an unresolved V gene accounts for under half, and the cause of the remainder is not known. The V and J calls and clone size come from that table; D and trimming were worked out from the DNA. The sample profile shows approximately 500,000 clones; roughly 78% of them were found once. Clones ranked in the top ten supply 10% to 15% of the sample.

The clonotype originates from a woman in her thirties or forties in good health. Some clones in this sample may be carry-over from other donors' samples. What was sequenced was PBMCs. The sequence links TRBV5-1 to TRBJ2-2; 13 central bases correspond to TRBD2. In nucleotide form, the sequence is TGCGCCAGCAGCGACCCGGGACTAGCGGGATCCGGGGAGCTGTTTTTT. This sequence encodes CASSDPGLAGSGELFF.